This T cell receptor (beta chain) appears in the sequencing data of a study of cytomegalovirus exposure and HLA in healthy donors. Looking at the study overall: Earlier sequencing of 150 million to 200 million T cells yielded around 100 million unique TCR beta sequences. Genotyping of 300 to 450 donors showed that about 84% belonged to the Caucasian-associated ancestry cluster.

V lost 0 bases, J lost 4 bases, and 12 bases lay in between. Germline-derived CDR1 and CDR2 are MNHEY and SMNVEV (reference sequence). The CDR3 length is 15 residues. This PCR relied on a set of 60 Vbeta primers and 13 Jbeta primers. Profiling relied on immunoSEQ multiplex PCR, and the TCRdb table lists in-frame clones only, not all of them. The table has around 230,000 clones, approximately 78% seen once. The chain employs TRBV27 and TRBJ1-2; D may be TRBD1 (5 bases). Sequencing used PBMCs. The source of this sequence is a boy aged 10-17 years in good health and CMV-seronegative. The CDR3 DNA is TGTGCCAGCAGTTTATCGACAGAGTCACCCTATGGCTACACCTTC. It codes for CASSLSTESPYGYTF.